The rows below give T cell receptor beta chains drawn from one sample of a study of OX40 agonist ivuxolimab in advanced cancers. Using immunoSEQ multiplex PCR, the repertoire was profiled, and TCRdb retains in-frame clones only, with some absent. The sample shows around 69,000 clones, about nine tenths of them seen only once. The starting material was CD4+ or CD8+ T cells sorted from blood, obtained in a trial of the OX40 agonist ivuxolimab. These receptors originate from an adult with an advanced solid tumor such as melanoma, head and neck, liver or kidney cancer. Both conserved end residues are part of each CDR3. Each record gives: J gene, V gene, clone size, D gene, CDR3 length, CDR3 protein, CDR3 DNA. D genes are given only for firm matches. Some rows have no size entry. The others give once, few or many, or a class for an expanded clone.

TRBJ2-7 | TRBV19 | NA | TRBD1 | 13 | CASSMGQTYEQYF | TGTGCCAGTAGTATGGGACAGACCTACGAGCAGTACTTC
TRBJ2-2 | TRBV27 | NA | NA | 17 | CASSFMRQKTNTGELFF | TGTGCCAGCAGTTTCATGAGACAGAAAACCAACACCGGGGAGCTGTTTTTT
TRBJ1-4 | TRBV19 | NA | NA | 16 | CASSIDRRGTNEKLFF | TGTGCCAGTAGTATAGATCGGAGGGGAACTAATGAAAAACTGTTTTTT
TRBJ2-1 | TRBV2 | NA | NA | 13 | CASPMEGYNEQFF | TGTGCCAGCCCGATGGAAGGATACAATGAGCAGTTCTTC
TRBJ1-1 | TRBV7-2 | once | TRBD1 | 15 | CASSLGGDRNTEAFF | TGTGCCAGCAGCTTAGGCGGGGACAGGAACACTGAAGCTTTCTTT
TRBJ2-1 | TRBV30 | NA | TRBD2 | 19 | CAWTVHPGTSGSPHNEQFF | TGTGCCTGGACTGTACACCCCGGGACTAGCGGGAGCCCCCACAATGAGCAGTTCTTC
TRBJ1-4 | TRBV29-1 | NA | TRBD1 | 14 | CSAYPGTGGEKLFF | TGCAGCGCCTACCCGGGGACAGGGGGGGAAAAACTGTTTTTT
TRBJ2-7 | TRBV7-9 | NA | TRBD1 | 17 | CASSFRFEQGGSYEQYF | TGTGCCAGCAGCTTTAGGTTTGAACAGGGGGGTTCCTACGAGCAGTACTTC
TRBJ1-4 | TRBV21-1 | NA | NA | 16 | CASSSQRAVVYEKLFF | TGTGCCAGCAGCTCTCAACGGGCAGTAGTTTATGAAAAACTGTTTTTT
TRBJ2-7 | TRBV9 | NA | NA | 13 | CASSVGERYEQYF | TGTGCCAGCAGCGTAGGGGAAAGGTACGAGCAGTACTTC
TRBJ1-5 | TRBV19 | NA | NA | 15 | CASNPGSTNNQPQHF | TGTGCCAGTAACCCCGGCTCCACCAACAATCAGCCCCAGCATTTT
TRBJ2-3 | TRBV7-2 | NA | TRBD1 | 13 | CASSRQGWDTQYF | TGTGCCAGCAGCCGACAGGGTTGGGATACGCAGTATTTT
TRBJ2-1 | TRBV28 | NA | NA | 12 | CASSRPTLVQFF | TGTGCCTCAAGTCGGCCGACCCTGGTGCAGTTCTTC
TRBJ1-5 | TRBV5-4 | NA | TRBD1 | 18 | CASSSGTGGPPSNQPQHF | TGTGCCAGCAGCAGTGGGACAGGGGGACCCCCTAGCAATCAGCCCCAGCATTTT
TRBJ2-7 | TRBV6-6 | NA | NA | 13 | CASAFGGSYEQYF | TGTGCCAGCGCTTTCGGGGGCTCCTACGAGCAGTACTTC
TRBJ2-3 | TRBV28 | NA | TRBD2 | 15 | CASSSVASGTDTQYF | TGTGCCAGCAGTTCCGTGGCTAGCGGTACAGATACGCAGTATTTT
TRBJ1-5 | TRBV11-2 | NA | NA | 15 | CASSLSGNGNQPQHF | TGTGCCAGCAGCTTATCTGGAAACGGCAATCAGCCCCAGCATTTT
TRBJ1-2 | TRBV7-9 | NA | TRBD1 | 16 | CASSFGDREINYGYTF | TGTGCCAGCAGCTTCGGGGACAGGGAGATTAACTATGGCTACACCTTC
TRBJ2-7 | TRBV5-8 | NA | NA | 13 | CASSLTVAYEQYF | TGTGCCAGCAGCCTGACTGTCGCTTACGAGCAGTACTTC
TRBJ2-1 | TRBV28 | NA | TRBD1 | 14 | CASSSSGGGNEQFF | TGTGCCAGCAGTAGTTCAGGGGGTGGGAATGAGCAGTTCTTC
TRBJ2-2 | TRBV19 | once | TRBD2 | 15 | CASSKGLADTGELFF | TGTGCCAGTAGTAAAGGACTAGCGGACACCGGGGAGCTGTTTTTT
TRBJ1-2 | TRBV5-1 | NA | TRBD1 | 15 | CASSLGQGGNYGYTF | TGCGCCAGCAGCTTAGGACAGGGTGGAAACTATGGCTACACCTTC
TRBJ1-1 | TRBV5-4 | NA | NA | 14 | CASSLGQANTEAFF | TGTGCCAGCAGCTTGGGACAGGCTAACACTGAAGCTTTCTTT
TRBJ1-3 | TRBV19 | NA | NA | 15 | CASSGSGGSGNTIYF | TGTGCCAGTAGTGGTTCCGGGGGCTCTGGAAACACCATATATTTT
TRBJ2-1 | TRBV7-8 | NA | TRBD2 | 16 | CASSPGLAMYNNEQFF | TGTGCCAGCAGCCCTGGACTAGCGATGTACAACAATGAGCAGTTCTTC